This TCR beta chain is drawn from a study of response to subunit inactivated influenza vaccine. This CDR3 region has 11 residues. Trimming took 1 base from V and 3 from J, leaving 3 bases between them. In germline, CDR1 is DFQATT, CDR2 SNEGSKA (reference sequence). Whole-study findings and limits: It was the authors' suggestion that each seasonal influenza vaccination recruits few new T cells.

TCRdb recomputed calls from the RT-PCR reads with MiXCR, one row per CDR3 protein. Seen here are over 800,000 distinct CDR3 sequences, about 20% observed once, and the top ten hold 10% to 13%. To note about this clonotype: Its antigen is unknown.

The clonotype comes from a man in his fifties who received an inactivated influenza vaccine. J is TRBJ1-1 and V is TRBV20-1; D is unclear. The input for sequencing was PBMCs from blood, taken approximately 5 days after vaccination. The CDR3 coding sequence is TGCAGTGCTAGAGCGGACACTGAAGCTTTCTTT. Its protein product is CSARADTEAFF.